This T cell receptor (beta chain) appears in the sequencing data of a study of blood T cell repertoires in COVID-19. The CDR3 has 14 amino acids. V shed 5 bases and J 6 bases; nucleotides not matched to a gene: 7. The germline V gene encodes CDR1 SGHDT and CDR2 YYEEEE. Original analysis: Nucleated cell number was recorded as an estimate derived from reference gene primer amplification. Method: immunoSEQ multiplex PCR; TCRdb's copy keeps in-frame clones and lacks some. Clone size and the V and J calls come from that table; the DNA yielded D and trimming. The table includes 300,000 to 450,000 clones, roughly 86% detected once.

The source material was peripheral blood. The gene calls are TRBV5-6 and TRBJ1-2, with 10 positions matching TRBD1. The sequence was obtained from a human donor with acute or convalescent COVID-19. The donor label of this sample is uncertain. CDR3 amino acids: CASRFGDRGNGYTF. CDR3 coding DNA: TGTGCCAGCAGGTTCGGGGACAGGGGTAATGGCTACACCTTC. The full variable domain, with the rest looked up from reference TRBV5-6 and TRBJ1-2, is DAGVTQSPTHLIKTRGQQVTLRCSPKSGHDTVSWYQQALGQGPQFIFQYYEEEERQRGNFPDRFSGHQFPNYSSELNVNALLLGDSALYLCASRFGDRGNGYTFGSGTRLTVV.